This T cell receptor (beta chain) stems from a study of shared clonotypes between healthy human individuals. Study information: Used for every donor were three CD4 naive, three CD4 memory, two CD8 naive and one CD8 memory plate. The study, taken as a whole, reports: All-four-donor shared clonotypes had higher generation probabilities than non-shared clonotypes did. Rarefaction indicated that sorted-subset sequencing remained incomplete although depth was large.

Trimming took 4 bases from V and 1 from J, leaving 10 bases between them. Germline values: CDR1 MGHRA, CDR2 YSYEKL. The CDR3 covers 14 residues. To note about this clone: Its target is unknown. The CDR3 carries no conserved terminal phenylalanine or tryptophan, so it likely arises from a read error.

In the original analysis: As immunoSEQ supplied junction-only sequences (without quality scores), filtering differed. TCRdb's table, derived via immunoSEQ multiplex PCR, lists solely in-frame clones and lacks some. V and J calls and clone size come straight from that table; D and trimming were deduced from the DNA. The sample shows around 2.5 million clones, roughly 93% of them seen only once. This sequence originates from a man aged 18 to 29 in good health. Some clones in this sample may be carry-over from other donors' samples. The chain combines TRBV4-1 with TRBJ1-1; no clear D. Material: naive CD4+ T cells from PBMCs. Subset reported: CD45RA+ positively selected. The DNA for the CDR3 is TGCGCCAGCAGCCCCCCTTGGGGGAACACTGAAGCTTTCCTT. As protein: CASSPPWGNTEAFL.